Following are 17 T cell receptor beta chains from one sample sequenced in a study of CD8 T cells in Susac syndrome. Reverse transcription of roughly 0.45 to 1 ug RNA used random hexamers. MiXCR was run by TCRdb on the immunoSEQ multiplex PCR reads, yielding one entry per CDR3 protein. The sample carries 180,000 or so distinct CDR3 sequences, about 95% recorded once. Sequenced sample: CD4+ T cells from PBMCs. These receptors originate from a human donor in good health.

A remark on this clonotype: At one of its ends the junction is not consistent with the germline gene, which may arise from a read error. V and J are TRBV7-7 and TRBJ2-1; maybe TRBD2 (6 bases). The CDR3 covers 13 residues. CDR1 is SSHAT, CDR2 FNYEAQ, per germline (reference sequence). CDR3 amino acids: CASSLGSGNEQFF. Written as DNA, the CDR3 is TGTGCTAGCAGCTTAGGGAGCGGGAATGAGCAGTTCTTC.

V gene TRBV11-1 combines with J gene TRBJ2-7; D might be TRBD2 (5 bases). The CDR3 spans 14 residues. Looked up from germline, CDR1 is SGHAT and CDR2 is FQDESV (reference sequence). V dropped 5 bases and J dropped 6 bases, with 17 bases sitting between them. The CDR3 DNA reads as TGTGCCAGCAGCACCCGGGAACGGGCGGTCGAGCAGTACTTC. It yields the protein CASSTRERAVEQYF.

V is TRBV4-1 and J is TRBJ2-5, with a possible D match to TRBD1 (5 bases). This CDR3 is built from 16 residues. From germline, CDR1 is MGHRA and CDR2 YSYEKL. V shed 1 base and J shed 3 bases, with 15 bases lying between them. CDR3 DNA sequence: TGCGCCAGCAGCCAAGCTGACGCGACAGCGAAAGAGACCCAGTACTTC. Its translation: CASSQADATAKETQYF.

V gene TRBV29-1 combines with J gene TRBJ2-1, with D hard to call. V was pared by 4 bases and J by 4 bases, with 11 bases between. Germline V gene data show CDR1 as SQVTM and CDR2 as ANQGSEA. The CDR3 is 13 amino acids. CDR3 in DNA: TGCAGCGTTGTAACAGACCGTTACAATGAGCAGTTCTTC. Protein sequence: CSVVTDRYNEQFF.

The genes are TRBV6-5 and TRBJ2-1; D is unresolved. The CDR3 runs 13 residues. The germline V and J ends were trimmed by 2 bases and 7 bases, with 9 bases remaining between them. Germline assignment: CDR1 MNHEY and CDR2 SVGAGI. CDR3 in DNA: TGTGCCAGCAGTTACACCGCCCGAAATGAGCAGTTCTTC. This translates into CASSYTARNEQFF.

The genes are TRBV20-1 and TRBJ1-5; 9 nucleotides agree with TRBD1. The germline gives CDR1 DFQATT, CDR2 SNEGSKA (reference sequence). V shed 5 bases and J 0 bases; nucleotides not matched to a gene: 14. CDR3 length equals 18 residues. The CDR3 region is CSALIPGQGIYSNQPQHF. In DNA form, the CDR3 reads TGCAGTGCTCTCATCCCGGGACAGGGAATCTATAGCAATCAGCCCCAGCATTTT.

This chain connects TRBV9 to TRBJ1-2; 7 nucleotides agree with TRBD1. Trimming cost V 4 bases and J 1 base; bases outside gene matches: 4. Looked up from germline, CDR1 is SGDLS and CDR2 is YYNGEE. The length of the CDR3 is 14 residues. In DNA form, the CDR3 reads TGTGCCAGCAGCCCCCAGGGGGGTAACTATGGCTACACCTTC. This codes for CASSPQGGNYGYTF.

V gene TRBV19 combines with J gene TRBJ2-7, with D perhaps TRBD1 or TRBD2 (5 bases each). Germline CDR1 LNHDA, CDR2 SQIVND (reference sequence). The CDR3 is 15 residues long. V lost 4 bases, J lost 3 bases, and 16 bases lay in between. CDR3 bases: TGTGCCAGTAGTACCGGGACCCCGGTGGGCTACGAGCAGTACTTC. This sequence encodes CASSTGTPVGYEQYF.

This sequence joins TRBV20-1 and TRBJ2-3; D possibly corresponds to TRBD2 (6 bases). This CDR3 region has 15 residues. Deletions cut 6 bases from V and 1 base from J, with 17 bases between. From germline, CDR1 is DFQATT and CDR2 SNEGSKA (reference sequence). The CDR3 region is CSAERRGGGTDTQYF. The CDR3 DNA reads TGCAGTGCGGAACGTCGGGGCGGGGGCACAGATACGCAGTATTTT.

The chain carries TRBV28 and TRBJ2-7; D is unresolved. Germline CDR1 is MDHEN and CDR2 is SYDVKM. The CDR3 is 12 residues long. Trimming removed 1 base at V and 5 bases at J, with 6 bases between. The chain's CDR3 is CASSLFNHEQYF. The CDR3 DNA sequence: TGTGCCAGCAGTTTATTTAACCACGAGCAGTACTTC.

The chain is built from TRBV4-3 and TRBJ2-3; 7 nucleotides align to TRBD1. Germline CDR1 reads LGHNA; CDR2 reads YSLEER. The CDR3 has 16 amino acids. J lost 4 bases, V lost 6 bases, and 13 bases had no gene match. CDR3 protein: CASSTGAGRIPDTQYF. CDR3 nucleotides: TGCGCCAGCAGTACAGGGGCCGGTCGTATCCCAGATACGCAGTATTTT.

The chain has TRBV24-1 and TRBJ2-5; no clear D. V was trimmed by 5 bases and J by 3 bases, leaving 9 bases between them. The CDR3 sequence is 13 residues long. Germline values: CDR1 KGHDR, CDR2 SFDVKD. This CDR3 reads CATSVGSKETQYF. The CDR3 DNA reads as TGTGCCACCAGTGTGGGCAGCAAAGAGACCCAGTACTTC.

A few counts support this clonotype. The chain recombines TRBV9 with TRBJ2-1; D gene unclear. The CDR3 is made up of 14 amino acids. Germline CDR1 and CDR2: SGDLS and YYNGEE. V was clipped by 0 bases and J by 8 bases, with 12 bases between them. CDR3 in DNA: TGTGCCAGCAGCGTAGCAGTCGTGAAGGATGAGCAGTTCTTC. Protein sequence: CASSVAVVKDEQFF. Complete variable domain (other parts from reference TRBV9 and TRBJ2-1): DSGVTQTPKHLITATGQRVTLRCSPRSGDLSVYWYQQSLDQGLQFLIQYYNGEERAKGNILERFSAQQFPDLHSELNLSSLELGDSALYFCASSVAVVKDEQFFGPGTRLTVL.

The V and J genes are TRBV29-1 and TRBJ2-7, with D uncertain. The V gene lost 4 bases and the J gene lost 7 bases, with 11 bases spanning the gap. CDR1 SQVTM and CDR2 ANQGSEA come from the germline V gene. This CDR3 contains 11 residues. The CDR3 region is CSVGAIREQYF. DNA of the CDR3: TGCAGCGTTGGGGCGATCCGAGAGCAGTACTTC.

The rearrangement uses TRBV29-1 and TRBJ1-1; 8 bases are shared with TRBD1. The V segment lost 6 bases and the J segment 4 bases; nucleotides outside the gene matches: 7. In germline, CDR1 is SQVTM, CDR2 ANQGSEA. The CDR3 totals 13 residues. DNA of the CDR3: TGCAGCGTGGTACAGGGGGGTAGCACTGAAGCTTTCTTT. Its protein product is CSVVQGGSTEAFF.

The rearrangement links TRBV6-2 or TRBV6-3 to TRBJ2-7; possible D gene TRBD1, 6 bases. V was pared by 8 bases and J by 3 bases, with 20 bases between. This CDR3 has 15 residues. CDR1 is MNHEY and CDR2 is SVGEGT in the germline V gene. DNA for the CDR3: TGTGCCAGCGTAAGATCCCCGGGACACAACTACGAGCAGTACTTC. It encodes CASVRSPGHNYEQYF.

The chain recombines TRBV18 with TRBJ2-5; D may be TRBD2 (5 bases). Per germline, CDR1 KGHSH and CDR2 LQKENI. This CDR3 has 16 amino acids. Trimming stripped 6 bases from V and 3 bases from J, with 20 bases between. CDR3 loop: CASSPDRAARKETQYF. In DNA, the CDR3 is TGTGCCAGCTCCCCCGATCGAGCGGCCCGTAAAGAGACCCAGTACTTC. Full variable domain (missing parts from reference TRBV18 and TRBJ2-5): NAGVMQNPRHLVRRRGQEARLRCSPMKGHSHVYWYRQLPEEGLKFMVYLQKENIIDESGMPKERFSAEFPKEGPSILRIQQVVRGDSAAYFCASSPDRAARKETQYFGPGTRLLVL.